The rows below give T cell receptor beta chains drawn from one sample of a study of cytomegalovirus exposure and HLA in healthy donors. Some clones are missing from TCRdb's copy, which holds only in-frame ones; the method was immunoSEQ multiplex PCR. In all, the sample yields about 74,000 clones. Sequencing used PBMCs. These receptors all stem from a female donor in good health and CMV-seropositive. Each CDR3 is given with its conserved first and last residue. The D gene is left open where the match is weak. Where a row states a size, it is once, few, many or the class of an expanded clone; other rows omit it.

V gene: TRBV30; clone size: NA; J gene: TRBJ2-1; D gene: TRBD1; CDR3 protein: CAWGGDRGNEQFF; CDR3 DNA: TGTGCCTGGGGAGGGGACAGGGGCAATGAGCAGTTCTTC
V gene: TRBV11-2; clone size: NA; J gene: TRBJ2-7; D gene: TRBD2; CDR3 protein: CASSLEGAGASGEQYF; CDR3 DNA: TGTGCCAGCAGCTTAGAAGGAGCGGGAGCCTCGGGGGAGCAGTACTTC
V gene: TRBV25-1; clone size: NA; J gene: TRBJ2-7; D gene: NA; CDR3 protein: CASRQDPYEQYF; CDR3 DNA: TGTGCCAGTCGACAGGACCCCTACGAGCAGTACTTC
V gene: TRBV7-6; clone size: NA; J gene: TRBJ2-1; D gene: TRBD2; CDR3 protein: CASSSLAVPTNEQFF; CDR3 DNA: TGTGCCAGCAGCTCCCTAGCGGTTCCGACCAATGAGCAGTTCTTC
V gene: TRBV7-2; clone size: NA; J gene: TRBJ1-4; D gene: TRBD1; CDR3 protein: CASSTRQGRGLNEKLFF; CDR3 DNA: TGTGCCAGCAGCACGCGACAGGGTCGAGGGTTGAATGAAAAACTGTTTTTT
V gene: TRBV19; clone size: NA; J gene: TRBJ2-7; D gene: NA; CDR3 protein: CASSFGGPYEQYF; CDR3 DNA: TGTGCCAGTAGTTTCGGGGGTCCCTACGAGCAGTACTTC
V gene: TRBV19; clone size: NA; J gene: TRBJ1-5; D gene: NA; CDR3 protein: CASSDNRRTDPNQPQHF; CDR3 DNA: TGTGCCAGTAGCGACAATAGGAGGACAGACCCTAATCAGCCCCAGCATTTT
V gene: TRBV2; clone size: NA; J gene: TRBJ1-2; D gene: TRBD1; CDR3 protein: CASRQGAGYGYTF; CDR3 DNA: TGTGCCAGCAGACAGGGGGCAGGGTATGGCTACACCTTC
V gene: TRBV30; clone size: NA; J gene: TRBJ1-5; D gene: NA; CDR3 protein: CAWSVPGNDQPQHF; CDR3 DNA: TGTGCCTGGAGTGTCCCGGGTAACGATCAGCCCCAGCATTTT
V gene: TRBV5-1; clone size: NA; J gene: TRBJ1-6; D gene: TRBD1; CDR3 protein: CASSLGGNRGNSPLHF; CDR3 DNA: TGCGCCAGCAGCTTGGGTGGGAACAGGGGAAATTCACCCCTCCACTTT
V gene: TRBV10-3; clone size: NA; J gene: TRBJ2-7; D gene: TRBD2; CDR3 protein: CAIRRGDSSYEQYF; CDR3 DNA: TGTGCCATCCGGCGGGGGGATAGCTCCTACGAGCAGTACTTC
V gene: TRBV30; clone size: NA; J gene: TRBJ1-5; D gene: TRBD1; CDR3 protein: CAWSVLQGAGNQPQHF; CDR3 DNA: TGTGCCTGGAGTGTACTCCAGGGGGCTGGCAATCAGCCCCAGCATTTT
V gene: TRBV6-6; clone size: NA; J gene: TRBJ2-7; D gene: NA; CDR3 protein: CASSYSKVEVSYEQYF; CDR3 DNA: TGTGCCAGCAGTTACTCGAAGGTCGAGGTGAGCTACGAGCAGTACTTC
V gene: TRBV27; clone size: NA; J gene: TRBJ1-2; D gene: NA; CDR3 protein: CASSSLPGQSYGYTF; CDR3 DNA: TGTGCCAGCAGTTCCCTTCCTGGACAGAGCTATGGCTACACCTTC
V gene: TRBV7-2; clone size: NA; J gene: TRBJ2-3; D gene: TRBD1; CDR3 protein: CASSLLTGGRGDTQYF; CDR3 DNA: TGTGCCAGCAGCTTACTAACAGGGGGAAGAGGAGATACGCAGTATTTT
V gene: TRBV28; clone size: NA; J gene: TRBJ1-2; D gene: NA; CDR3 protein: CASSSGGPGHNYGYTF; CDR3 DNA: TGTGCCAGCAGTTCCGGGGGTCCAGGCCATAACTATGGCTACACCTTC
V gene: TRBV28; clone size: NA; J gene: TRBJ2-1; D gene: TRBD2; CDR3 protein: CASSLGSGVFYNEQFF; CDR3 DNA: TGTGCCAGCAGTTTGGGGAGCGGGGTATTTTACAATGAGCAGTTCTTC
V gene: TRBV29-1; clone size: NA; J gene: TRBJ2-7; D gene: TRBD1; CDR3 protein: CSASGQETAYEQYF; CDR3 DNA: TGCAGCGCTTCAGGACAGGAAACCGCCTACGAGCAGTACTTC
V gene: TRBV25-1; clone size: NA; J gene: TRBJ2-7; D gene: TRBD2; CDR3 protein: CASSDPLAGVYEQYF; CDR3 DNA: TGTGCCAGCAGTGACCCTCTAGCGGGAGTCTACGAGCAGTACTTC
V gene: TRBV6-6; clone size: NA; J gene: TRBJ1-6; D gene: NA; CDR3 protein: CASSYEADSPLHF; CDR3 DNA: TGTGCCAGCAGTTATGAAGCCGATTCACCCCTCCACTTT
V gene: TRBV13; clone size: NA; J gene: TRBJ2-7; D gene: TRBD2; CDR3 protein: CASRRLAGAYEQYF; CDR3 DNA: TGTGCCAGCAGGAGGCTAGCGGGGGCATACGAGCAGTACTTC
V gene: TRBV21-1; clone size: NA; J gene: TRBJ2-5; D gene: NA; CDR3 protein: CASTQDKETQYF; CDR3 DNA: TGTGCCAGCACCCAGGACAAAGAGACCCAGTACTTC
V gene: TRBV29-1; clone size: NA; J gene: TRBJ2-5; D gene: NA; CDR3 protein: CSVGPQETQYF; CDR3 DNA: TGCAGCGTGGGCCCTCAAGAGACCCAGTACTTC
V gene: TRBV28; clone size: NA; J gene: TRBJ2-7; D gene: NA; CDR3 protein: CASSLIESYEQYF; CDR3 DNA: TGTGCCAGCAGTTTAATTGAGTCCTACGAGCAGTACTTC
V gene: TRBV6-1; clone size: NA; J gene: TRBJ2-1; D gene: TRBD2; CDR3 protein: CASTRTSGYEQFF; CDR3 DNA: TGTGCCAGCACCCGGACTAGCGGGTATGAGCAGTTCTTC
V gene: TRBV5-4; clone size: NA; J gene: TRBJ2-3; D gene: NA; CDR3 protein: CASSLRTVAPDTQYF; CDR3 DNA: TGTGCCAGCAGCCTTAGGACGGTAGCGCCAGATACGCAGTATTTT
V gene: TRBV4-3; clone size: NA; J gene: TRBJ1-4; D gene: NA; CDR3 protein: CASSQDLMGGEKLFF; CDR3 DNA: TGCGCCAGCAGCCAAGATCTTATGGGGGGTGAAAAACTGTTTTTT
V gene: TRBV14; clone size: NA; J gene: TRBJ2-7; D gene: TRBD1; CDR3 protein: CASSQEAGTGDEQYF; CDR3 DNA: TGTGCCAGCAGCCAAGAAGCTGGGACAGGGGACGAGCAGTACTTC
V gene: TRBV18; clone size: medium-sized; J gene: TRBJ2-6; D gene: TRBD1; CDR3 protein: CASSPRPGDRGSGGANVLTF; CDR3 DNA: TGTGCCAGCTCACCACGCCCCGGGGACAGGGGTTCTGGTGGGGCCAACGTCCTGACTTTC
V gene: TRBV7-6; clone size: NA; J gene: TRBJ2-2; D gene: TRBD2; CDR3 protein: CASKRLAGGINTGELFF; CDR3 DNA: TGTGCCAGCAAACGACTAGCGGGAGGGATAAACACCGGGGAGCTGTTTTTT
V gene: TRBV5-1; clone size: NA; J gene: TRBJ2-2; D gene: TRBD1; CDR3 protein: CASSLGTGGNTGELFF; CDR3 DNA: TGCGCCAGCAGTCTTGGTACAGGGGGAAACACCGGGGAGCTGTTTTTT
V gene: TRBV28; clone size: NA; J gene: TRBJ2-4; D gene: TRBD2; CDR3 protein: CASRSSGGAGKNIQYF; CDR3 DNA: TGTGCCAGCAGATCAAGCGGGGGGGCCGGCAAAAACATTCAGTACTTC
V gene: TRBV19; clone size: NA; J gene: TRBJ1-1; D gene: TRBD1; CDR3 protein: CASNTGTGDKDNEAFF; CDR3 DNA: TGTGCCAGCAACACCGGGACAGGGGACAAGGACAATGAAGCTTTCTTT
V gene: TRBV9; clone size: NA; J gene: TRBJ2-2; D gene: TRBD2; CDR3 protein: CASSDGTSGIWNTGELFF; CDR3 DNA: TGTGCCAGCAGCGACGGGACTAGCGGGATTTGGAACACCGGGGAGCTGTTTTTT
V gene: TRBV30; clone size: NA; J gene: TRBJ1-6; D gene: NA; CDR3 protein: CAWSPGTGSPLHF; CDR3 DNA: TGTGCCTGGAGTCCCGGGACTGGCTCACCCCTCCACTTT
V gene: TRBV19; clone size: NA; J gene: TRBJ2-1; D gene: NA; CDR3 protein: CASTTRVFSYNEQFF; CDR3 DNA: TGTGCCAGTACCACCCGGGTCTTCTCCTACAATGAGCAGTTCTTC
V gene: TRBV9; clone size: NA; J gene: TRBJ2-5; D gene: TRBD2; CDR3 protein: CASSPGLAGPRETQYF; CDR3 DNA: TGTGCCAGCAGCCCAGGACTAGCGGGGCCCAGGGAGACCCAGTACTTC
V gene: TRBV7-8; clone size: NA; J gene: TRBJ2-2; D gene: TRBD2; CDR3 protein: CASSSSGVNTGELFF; CDR3 DNA: TGTGCCAGCAGCTCGAGCGGGGTTAACACCGGGGAGCTGTTTTTT
V gene: TRBV29-1; clone size: NA; J gene: TRBJ1-1; D gene: TRBD1; CDR3 protein: CSVSTGHGTEAFF; CDR3 DNA: TGCAGCGTCTCGACAGGGCACGGCACTGAAGCTTTCTTT
V gene: TRBV6-5; clone size: NA; J gene: TRBJ2-7; D gene: NA; CDR3 protein: CASSSRQRTYEQYF; CDR3 DNA: TGTGCCAGCAGTTCCCGACAGAGAACCTACGAGCAGTACTTC
V gene: TRBV19; clone size: NA; J gene: TRBJ1-5; D gene: TRBD1; CDR3 protein: CASSIGTGKQPQHF; CDR3 DNA: TGTGCCAGTAGTATAGGGACAGGGAAGCAGCCCCAGCATTTT
V gene: TRBV5-6; clone size: NA; J gene: TRBJ1-3; D gene: NA; CDR3 protein: CASSHPGKWESSGNTIYF; CDR3 DNA: TGTGCCAGCAGCCATCCTGGGAAGTGGGAGAGCTCTGGAAACACCATATATTTT
V gene: TRBV19; clone size: NA; J gene: TRBJ1-2; D gene: TRBD1; CDR3 protein: CASNPGQGYGYTF; CDR3 DNA: TGTGCCAGTAACCCGGGACAGGGGTATGGCTACACCTTC
V gene: TRBV19; clone size: NA; J gene: TRBJ1-1; D gene: NA; CDR3 protein: CASSPTGRNTEAFF; CDR3 DNA: TGTGCCAGTAGTCCAACAGGGAGGAACACTGAAGCTTTCTTT
V gene: TRBV18; clone size: NA; J gene: TRBJ1-1; D gene: TRBD1; CDR3 protein: CASSRDRLNTEAFF; CDR3 DNA: TGTGCCAGCTCCCGGGACAGACTGAACACTGAAGCTTTCTTT
V gene: TRBV18; clone size: NA; J gene: TRBJ2-7; D gene: TRBD2; CDR3 protein: CASSPWEGRAYEQYF; CDR3 DNA: TGTGCCAGCTCACCCTGGGAGGGAAGAGCCTACGAGCAGTACTTC
V gene: TRBV9; clone size: NA; J gene: TRBJ2-2; D gene: NA; CDR3 protein: CASSTQPQGTGELFF; CDR3 DNA: TGTGCCAGCAGCACACAACCACAGGGCACCGGGGAGCTGTTTTTT